This TCR beta chain emerged from a study of early T cells in non-severe SARS-CoV-2 infection. In this sample, this clonotype turned up many times. Trimming cost V 6 bases and J 5 bases, with 13 bases left between them. The CDR3 contains 13 residues. CDR1 and CDR2 (germline): ENHRY, SYGVKD. TCRdb fed the 5' RACE reads into MiXCR, producing one record per CDR3 protein. The sample has under 45,000 distinct CDR3 sequences, roughly a tenth seen once. V and J are TRBV10-3 and TRBJ2-5; maybe TRBD2 (5 bases). This sequence was found in an adult who was a healthcare worker with PCR-confirmed SARS-CoV-2 infection or an uninfected control (not recorded which). Input material: whole blood. The CDR3 reads CAISPEWRETQYF. The CDR3 region has the DNA TGTGCCATCAGCCCTGAATGGAGGGAGACCCAGTACTTC.